The 12 T cell receptor beta chains below were found in one sample sequenced in a study of tumor and adjacent non-tumor tissue in lung cancer. RNA was extracted from bulk tissue without any cell sorting. More than 3 cm separated this lung sample from the edge of the tumor. The library came from three nested PCR rounds adapted from ARM-PCR protocols. TCRdb passed the multiplex PCR reads through MiXCR, listing each CDR3 protein once. The sample records about 98,000 distinct CDR3 sequences, 80% being singletons. Sequenced sample: distant non-tumor lung tissue. The receptors originated from a man aged 55 to 70 with small cell lung cancer.

The chain joins TRBV6-1 to TRBJ2-7; D perhaps matches TRBD2 (5 bases). V shed 0 bases and J shed 13 bases, with 13 bases lying between them. The germline gives CDR1 MNHNS, CDR2 SASEGT. The CDR3 consists of 12 residues. The CDR3 region has the DNA TGTGCCAGCAGTGAAGCCTCAATAGCGAACTACTTC. This translates into CASSEASIANYF.

The chain joins TRBV4-2 to TRBJ2-2, with D possibly TRBD2 on 6 matching bases. Germline values: CDR1 LGHNA, CDR2 YNFKEQ. Trimming took off 5 bases at V and 5 bases at J, with 21 bases between the two ends. This CDR3 spans 17 amino acids. The CDR3 DNA is TGTGCCAGCAGCGAAGGAGCTGGCGGGACCCATACCGGGGAGCTGTTTTTT. This gives the protein CASSEGAGGTHTGELFF.

This chain uses TRBV4-2 with TRBJ1-1; D not certain. The CDR3 consists of 16 residues. V was clipped by 4 bases and J by 4 bases, with 19 bases between them. Germline V gene lookup returns CDR1 LGHNA and CDR2 YNFKEQ. CDR3 coding DNA: TGTGCCAGCAGCCTAGACTACGGTGCGGGAAGCACTGAAGCTTTCTTT. Residues: CASSLDYGAGSTEAFF.

Sample share makes this clonotype medium-sized. This rearrangement joins TRBV10-3 to TRBJ2-1, with D unclear. The CDR3 loop spans 12 amino acids. Looked up from germline, CDR1 is ENHRY and CDR2 is SYGVKD. The V and J ends lost 4 bases and 8 bases respectively, with 9 bases between them. CDR3 sequence reads: CAISGVADEQFF. CDR3 nucleotides: TGTGCCATCAGTGGAGTAGCAGATGAGCAGTTCTTC.

A note on this clonotype: The junction differs from germline at one of its ends, possibly a read error. The J gene is TRBJ2-6, the V gene TRBV6-1; D unclear. The germline V gene has CDR1 MNHNS and CDR2 SASEGT. This CDR3 spans 16 amino acids. The CDR3 DNA follows: TGTGCCATCAGGAATCTAGTCTCCTCTGGTGCCAACGTCCTGACTTTC. Translating it yields CAIRNLVSSGANVLTF.

There are a few counts of this clonotype. An end of the junction differs from the germline gene, which may be a read error. The rearrangement uses TRBV12-3 or TRBV12-4 and TRBJ2-3; tentatively, D is TRBD2 (6 bases). This CDR3 is built from 12 residues. CDR3 sequence reads: CDSSFGGDTQYF. The DNA of the CDR3 is TGTGACAGCAGTTTCGGGGGTGATACGCAGTATTTT.

This clonotype was observed a handful of times. Its ends do not fully match the called genes, so a read error is possible. V gene TRBV11-2 combines with J gene TRBJ2-5; D is unresolved. CDR1 and CDR2 (germline): SGHAT, FQNNGV. The CDR3 sequence is 13 residues long. The CDR3 sequence is CASSLGIKETRYF. DNA of the CDR3: TGTGCCAGCAGCTTAGGGATCAAAGAGACCCGGTACTTT.

J is TRBJ1-1 and V is TRBV20-1, with D hard to call. V was trimmed by 6 bases and J by 7 bases, leaving 15 bases between them. CDR3 length equals 12 residues. Per germline, CDR1 DFQATT and CDR2 SNEGSKA (reference sequence). The CDR3 loop reads CSARSGTIEAFF. In DNA, the CDR3 is TGCAGTGCCAGATCAGGAACCATTGAAGCTTTCTTT.

Concerning this clonotype: This likely comes from a read error, as the CDR3 has no conserved phenylalanine or tryptophan at its end. This chain joins TRBV6-5 and TRBJ2-2; D may match TRBD1 or TRBD2 (6 bases each). Germline loops: CDR1 MNHEY, CDR2 SVGAGI. The V and J ends lost 3 bases and 6 bases respectively, with 14 bases between them. This CDR3 comprises 15 residues. The CDR3 nucleotides are TGTGCCAGCAGTTATAAGCCAAGGGGGGCCGGGGAGCTGTTTATT. This translates into CASSYKPRGAGELFI.

Worth noting for this clonotype: One end of the junction varies from germline; a read error may be responsible. The chain recombines TRBV12-3 or TRBV12-4 with TRBJ2-3; maybe TRBD2 (6 bases). This CDR3 contains 16 residues. The CDR3 is CASSMALARGRDMQYF. In DNA, the CDR3 is TGTGCCAGCAGTATGGCGCTAGCGAGAGGAAGAGATATGCAGTATTTT.

This clonotype was counted at least ten times. This could be a read error, since a much larger clone is one nucleotide away. The chain joins TRBV11-2 to TRBJ2-1, with D possibly being TRBD1 (5 bases). The V gene lost 4 bases and the J gene lost 9 bases, with 16 bases spanning the gap. The CDR3 is made up of 14 amino acids. Germline loops: CDR1 SGHAT, CDR2 FQNNGV. CDR3 amino acids: CASSYRTRHSEQFF. The DNA of the CDR3 is TGTGCCAGCAGCTACAGGACGAGACACAGTGAGCAGTTCTTC.

At least ten counts were recorded for this clonotype. The chain employs TRBV5-6 and TRBJ2-5; 11 bases match TRBD2. The CDR3 is made up of 12 amino acids. Trimming removed 4 bases from V and 7 bases from J; junction bases left unmatched: 0. Germline CDR1 is SGHDT and CDR2 is YYEEEE. CDR3 loop: CASSLAGGTQYF. As DNA, the CDR3 is TGTGCCAGCAGCCTAGCGGGGGGGACCCAGTACTTC.